One sample yielded the 28 T cell receptor beta chains listed below, sequenced in a study of vaccination effects on CD4 cells after COVID-19. With the ViraFEST assay, the study expanded antigen-specific CD4+ T cells using viral peptide pools, then sequenced them. At the end of about 9 days of culture, CD4+ T cells were isolated. Infection with SARS-CoV-2 occurred in the person between March and December 2020, and PCR confirmed it. Here immunoSEQ multiplex PCR was the method, and the copy in TCRdb shows in-frame clones only, minus some. The sample carries 70,000 or so clones, under 85% recorded once. Antigen specificity for these receptors is unknown. The starting material was CD4+ T cells from PBMCs cultured with HIV peptides, obtained before COVID-19 vaccination. The subset is: HIV-1 Nef peptide pool negative control/reference culture. These receptors all come from a human donor who had a prior SARS-CoV-2 infection.

This rearrangement joins TRBV2 to TRBJ2-1; D may match TRBD1 or TRBD2 (5 bases each). There are 13 residues in the CDR3. V was pared by 5 bases and J by 5 bases, with 10 bases between. CDR1 is SNHLY, CDR2 FYNNEI, per germline. The CDR3 sequence: CASSFGANNEQFF. CDR3 bases: TGTGCCAGCAGTTTCGGGGCGAACAATGAGCAGTTCTTC.

This clone showed up just a few times. This sequence joins TRBV2 and TRBJ2-7; 8 nucleotides line up with TRBD1. Germline V CDR1 and CDR2: SNHLY, FYNNEI. The CDR3 contains 14 residues. Unmatched junction bases numbered 5, after V lost 3 bases and J lost 4 bases. This CDR3 reads CASSDQGATYEQYF. CDR3 DNA sequence: TGTGCCAGCAGTGATCAGGGGGCCACTTACGAGCAGTACTTC.

This clone was counted between two and nine times. The chain recombines TRBV3-1 (or the pseudogene TRBV3-2) with TRBJ1-1; D is ambiguous. Trimming left V 4 bases short and J 2 bases short, with 11 bases between. CDR1 and CDR2 (germline): LGHDT, YNNKEL (reference sequence). The CDR3 is 14 amino acids. The CDR3 nucleotides are TGTGCCAGCAGCCCCCTGGGCGCAAACACTGAAGCTTTCTTT. Translating it yields CASSPLGANTEAFF.

The chain couples TRBV3-1 (or the pseudogene TRBV3-2) to TRBJ2-2; no reliable D call. CDR1 and CDR2 (germline): LGHDT, YNNKEL (reference sequence). The CDR3 loop spans 14 amino acids. V shed 2 bases and J shed 3 bases, with 7 bases lying between them. CDR3 in amino acids: CASSQLSHTGELFF. CDR3 coding DNA: TGTGCCAGCAGCCAATTAAGTCACACCGGGGAGCTGTTTTTT.

This clone was found a few times. The gene calls are TRBV15 and TRBJ2-3; D may be TRBD2 (6 bases). The V end was cut by 5 bases, the J end by 2 bases, with 11 bases between. In germline, CDR1 is LNHNV, CDR2 YYDKDF (reference sequence). This CDR3 has 14 residues. This chain's CDR3 is CATSLGGFTDTQYF. In nucleotides, the CDR3 is TGTGCCACCAGCTTGGGGGGTTTCACAGATACGCAGTATTTT.

CDR3: CASSPGQGRADTQYF. Written as DNA, the CDR3 is TGTGCCAGCAGTCCGGGACAGGGGCGCGCAGATACGCAGTATTTT. The chain employs TRBV25-1 and TRBJ2-3; 10 nucleotides align to TRBD1. The CDR3 is 15 residues long. The V gene end was trimmed by 5 bases and the J gene end by 4 bases; junction bases not matched to a gene: 6. Germline loops: CDR1 MGHDK, CDR2 SYGVNS.

The V call is TRBV7-2, the J call TRBJ2-3, with TRBD1 matching 7 bases. Trimming took 3 bases from V and 2 from J; bases not matched to a gene: 11. CDR1 is SGHTA, CDR2 FQGNSA, per germline. The CDR3 sequence is 17 residues long. CDR3 bases: TGTGCCAGCAGCTTTGGTCCTAGGGGGCTGGACACAGATACGCAGTATTTT. Amino acids: CASSFGPRGLDTDTQYF. Combining the CDR3 with reference TRBV7-2 and TRBJ2-3 gives the whole variable domain GAGVSQSPSNKVTEKGKDVELRCDPISGHTALYWYRQSLGQGLEFLIYFQGNSAPDKSGLPSDRFSAERTGGSVSTLTIQRTQQEDSAVYLCASSFGPRGLDTDTQYFGPGTRLTVL.

V gene TRBV27 combines with J gene TRBJ2-3; 7 nucleotides agree with TRBD1. The CDR3 is made up of 13 amino acids. Germline CDR1 reads MNHEY; CDR2 reads SMNVEV (reference sequence). V dropped 7 bases and J dropped 3; count of bases not matched to a gene: 4. CDR3 DNA: TGTGCCAGCAAGGGGACAGCGACAGATACGCAGTATTTT. Its translation: CASKGTATDTQYF.

V and J are TRBV7-9 and TRBJ1-2; D uncertain. Germline loops: CDR1 SEHNR, CDR2 FQNEAQ (reference sequence). This CDR3 is 12 amino acids long. V lost 5 bases, J lost 2 bases, and 6 bases lay in between. CDR3 protein: CASSPQNYGYTF. CDR3 coding DNA: TGTGCCAGCAGCCCCCAAAACTATGGCTACACCTTC.

The chain combines TRBV6-5 with TRBJ2-7; unclear D gene. CDR1 and CDR2 from the germline V gene are MNHEY and SVGAGI. The CDR3 spans 12 residues. V gave up 10 bases and J gave up 4 bases, with 14 bases separating them. This CDR3 reads CATRRSSYEQYF. CDR3 nucleotides: TGTGCCACCCGCCGGAGCAGTTACGAGCAGTACTTC.

This clone showed up just a few times. The rearrangement uses TRBV2 and TRBJ2-7; TRBD2 matches 10 bases. Trimming removed 8 bases from V and 7 bases from J; junction bases left unmatched: 8. Germline-derived CDR1 and CDR2 are SNHLY and FYNNEI. This CDR3 is built from 13 residues. CDR3 amino acids: CASRVIAGGEQYF. Written as DNA, the CDR3 is TGTGCCAGCCGAGTGATAGCGGGGGGAGAGCAGTACTTC.

This clone has a handful of counts. The chain links TRBV11-2 to TRBJ2-1; D is unresolved. Trimming shortened V by 2 bases and J by 13 bases, and 12 bases separated the two germline ends. This CDR3 is 12 amino acids long. Germline V gene sequence: CDR1 SGHAT, CDR2 FQNNGV. The CDR3: CASSLSGAKQFF. Here the CDR3 DNA reads TGTGCCAGCAGCTTATCAGGAGCCAAACAGTTCTTC.

This sequence joins TRBV27 and TRBJ1-2; D gene ambiguous. CDR3 length: 15 residues. Germline V gene lookup returns CDR1 MNHEY and CDR2 SMNVEV (reference sequence). The V gene lost 6 bases and the J gene lost 4 bases, with 18 bases spanning the gap. The CDR3 DNA is TGTGCCAGCAGCTACTCTACAGAGTCGGGCTATGGCTACACCTTC. This gives the protein CASSYSTESGYGYTF.

This clone was found a few times. V usage is TRBV30 and J usage is TRBJ2-7; 9 positions agree with TRBD1. The CDR3 length is 13 residues. CDR1 GTSNPN and CDR2 SVGIG come from the germline V gene (reference sequence). V lost 2 bases to trimming and J lost 4 bases; unmatched junction nucleotides: 3. This chain's CDR3 is CAWSWTGAYEQYF. The CDR3 DNA sequence: TGTGCCTGGAGTTGGACAGGGGCGTACGAGCAGTACTTC.

The sample holds a few counts of this clone. The chain couples TRBV10-3 to TRBJ2-7; D is undetermined. The CDR3 is made up of 11 amino acids. V lost 4 bases and J 0 bases, leaving 1 base between the germline ends. Germline CDR1 and CDR2: ENHRY and SYGVKD. CDR3 in amino acids: CAISVSYEQYF. In nucleotides, the CDR3 is TGTGCCATCAGTGTCTCCTACGAGCAGTACTTC.

The chain carries TRBV19 and TRBJ1-4, with 9 bases aligning to TRBD1. J gave up 8 bases and V 3 bases, and 4 bases lay outside the gene matches. This CDR3 comprises 14 residues. CDR1 and CDR2 (germline): LNHDA, SQIVND (reference sequence). The CDR3 spells CASSIYRGREKLFF. For the CDR3, the DNA is TGTGCCAGTAGTATTTACAGGGGGCGAGAAAAACTGTTTTTT.

The chain joins TRBV5-5 to TRBJ1-1; a possible D gene is TRBD1 (5 bases). The CDR3 is 14 residues long. The germline V gene has CDR1 SGHKS and CDR2 YYEKEE (reference sequence). Trimming shortened V by 4 bases and J by 4 bases, and 14 bases separated the two germline ends. The CDR3 loop is CASSLTMGGTEAFF. In DNA form, the CDR3 reads TGTGCCAGCAGCCTTACGATGGGGGGCACTGAAGCTTTCTTT.

V is TRBV6-5 and J is TRBJ2-7, with a tentative D call TRBD2 (5 bases). CDR3 length equals 13 residues. The germline V and J ends were trimmed by 6 bases and 2 bases, with 11 bases remaining between them. Germline CDR1 is MNHEY and CDR2 is SVGAGI. CDR3 nucleotide sequence: TGTGCCAGCAGACTCGGGGTCGCCTACGAGCAGTACTTC. Its translation: CASRLGVAYEQYF.

This chain uses TRBV9 with TRBJ1-2, with 7 bases fitting TRBD1. This CDR3 has 14 amino acids. Germline CDR1 is SGDLS and CDR2 is YYNGEE. The trim removed 4 bases at V and 5 bases at J, leaving 8 bases unmatched. The DNA for the CDR3 is TGTGCCAGCAGCCCCATCAGGGGGTCGTATGGCTACACCTTC. It yields the protein CASSPIRGSYGYTF. The variable domain in full, completed from reference TRBV9 and TRBJ1-2, reads DSGVTQTPKHLITATGQRVTLRCSPRSGDLSVYWYQQSLDQGLQFLIQYYNGEERAKGNILERFSAQQFPDLHSELNLSSLELGDSALYFCASSPIRGSYGYTFGSGTRLTVV.

The chain recombines TRBV7-2 with TRBJ2-3, with D possibly TRBD2 on 5 matching bases. CDR3 length: 14 residues. V lost 3 bases, J lost 6 bases, and 13 bases lay in between. CDR1 and CDR2 from the germline V gene are SGHTA and FQGNSA. The CDR3 reads CASSFRASSDTQYF. The CDR3 region has the DNA TGTGCCAGCAGCTTTCGGGCTAGCTCCGATACGCAGTATTTT.

The V call is TRBV6-4, the J call TRBJ1-3; 8 bases match TRBD1. This CDR3 contains 14 residues. The V segment lost 5 bases and the J segment 5 bases; nucleotides outside the gene matches: 5. Germline CDR1 and CDR2: MRHNA and SNTAGT. The CDR3 DNA reads TGTGCCAGCAGTACAGGGGGAAAAAGAAACACCATATATTTT. Its translation: CASSTGGKRNTIYF.

This clone was seen only a few times. V gene TRBV18 combines with J gene TRBJ2-1; maybe TRBD2 (5 bases). V was cut by 3 bases and J by 1 base, with 13 bases left in between. CDR3 length: 16 amino acids. Per germline, CDR1 KGHSH and CDR2 LQKENI. CDR3 sequence: CASSPPSGGSYNEQFF. CDR3 DNA: TGTGCCAGCTCACCCCCTAGTGGAGGATCCTACAATGAGCAGTTCTTC.

In regard to this clone: The germline gene is not matched at one end of the junction; a read error may be the cause. The rearrangement uses TRBV5-4 and TRBJ2-3, with TRBD2 matching over 13 bases. Looked up from germline, CDR1 is SGHNT and CDR2 is YYREEE (reference sequence). The length of the CDR3 is 16 residues. As DNA, the CDR3 is TGTGCCAACAGCTCAGGACTAGCGGGGGGCACAGATACGCAGTATTTT. Amino acid sequence: CANSSGLAGGTDTQYF.

The chain is built from TRBV5-1 and TRBJ2-3, with D tentatively TRBD1 (5 bases). Germline V gene lookup returns CDR1 SGHRS and CDR2 YFSETQ. The CDR3 has 14 residues. V was clipped by 0 bases and J by 9 bases, with 14 bases between them. The CDR3 bases are TGCGCCAGCAGCTTGGCCTGGACAACCACAACGCAGTATTTT. Its protein is CASSLAWTTTTQYF.

The chain combines TRBV6-5 with TRBJ2-7; 7 bases are a match to TRBD1. V lost 2 bases and J lost 9; bases outside the gene matches: 7. The CDR3 extends over 13 amino acids. Looked up from germline, CDR1 is MNHEY and CDR2 is SVGAGI. In nucleotides, the CDR3 is TGTGCCAGCAGTTACGGTAGGGGGCAGGGGCAGTACTTC. It encodes CASSYGRGQGQYF.

V and J are TRBV11-2 and TRBJ2-5, with 10 bases aligning to TRBD2. Germline V gene lookup returns CDR1 SGHAT and CDR2 FQNNGV. The length of the CDR3 is 18 residues. V shed 2 bases and J 0 bases; nucleotides not matched to a gene: 9. CDR3 sequence: CASSLTAGGPTYQETQYF. The CDR3 DNA reads TGTGCCAGCAGCTTAACAGCGGGAGGGCCAACATACCAAGAGACCCAGTACTTC.

Only a few counts were recorded for this clone. V is TRBV6-6 and J is TRBJ1-5; D is uncertain. Trimming pared 2 bases from V and 0 bases from J, leaving 8 bases between. This CDR3 has 15 amino acids. Germline V gives CDR1 MNHNY, CDR2 SVGAGI (reference sequence). CDR3 amino acids: CASSYGLFSNQPQHF. In DNA form, the CDR3 reads TGTGCCAGCAGTTACGGTCTCTTTAGCAATCAGCCCCAGCATTTT.

This chain joins TRBV30 and TRBJ1-2, with D unclear. This CDR3 has 12 amino acids. Between the trimmed V and J ends, which lost 4 bases and 6 bases, there was a span of 12 bases. Per germline, CDR1 GTSNPN and CDR2 SVGIG (reference sequence). CDR3 nucleotide sequence: TGTGCCTGGACGGGTTACTTTAATGGCTACACCTTC. Protein product: CAWTGYFNGYTF. The full variable domain, completed using reference TRBV30 and TRBJ1-2, is SQTIHQWPATLVQPVGSPLSLECTVEGTSNPNLYWYRQAAGRGLQLLFYSVGIGQISSEVPQNLSASRPQDRQFILSSKKLLLSDSGFYLCAWTGYFNGYTFGSGTRLTVV.